This TCR beta chain was documented in a study of identical twins. Each CDR3 protein is one row after TCRdb ran MiXCR on the 5' RACE reads. The table has some 1,600,000 distinct CDR3 sequences, 25% to 35% seen once. Study results and limitations: For out-of-frame beta sequences, excess twin sharing was weaker.

This clonotype was observed many times. Its antigen remains unidentified. CDR1 SQVTM and CDR2 ANQGSEA come from the germline V gene. The CDR3 runs 13 residues. V lost 4 bases and J 3 bases, leaving 7 bases between the germline ends. The chain employs TRBV29-1 and TRBJ2-6; D gene uncertain. This TCR came from a newborn girl in good health. Sequenced: cord blood. In DNA, the CDR3 is TGCAGCGTTGGTCGGAATGGGGCCAACGTCCTGACTTTC. Its protein is CSVGRNGANVLTF. Filled out from reference TRBV29-1 and TRBJ2-6, the complete variable domain reads SAVISQKPSRDICQRGTSLTIQCQVDSQVTMMFWYRQQPGQSLTLIATANQGSEATYESGFVIDKFPISRPNLTFSTLTVSNMSPEDSSIYLCSVGRNGANVLTFGAGSRLTVL.